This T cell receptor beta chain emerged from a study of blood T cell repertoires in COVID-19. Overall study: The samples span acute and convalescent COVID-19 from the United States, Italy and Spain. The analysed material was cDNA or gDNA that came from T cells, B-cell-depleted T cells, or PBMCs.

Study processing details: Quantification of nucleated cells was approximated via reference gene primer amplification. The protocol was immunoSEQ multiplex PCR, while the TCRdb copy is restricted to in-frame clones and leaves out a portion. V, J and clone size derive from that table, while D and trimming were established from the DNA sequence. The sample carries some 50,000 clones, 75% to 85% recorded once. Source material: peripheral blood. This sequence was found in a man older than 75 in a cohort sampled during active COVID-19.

CDR3 amino acids: CASSSGQGAMYEQYF. As DNA, the CDR3 is TGTGCCAGCAGCTCCGGACAGGGGGCTATGTACGAGCAGTACTTC. The V call is TRBV11-2, the J call TRBJ2-7; TRBD1 matches at 11 bases. There are 15 residues in the CDR3. Trimming removed 4 bases from V and 4 bases from J; junction bases left unmatched: 6. In germline, CDR1 is SGHAT, CDR2 FQNNGV.